Presented here are 22 T cell receptor beta chains from one specimen sequenced in a study of blood T cell repertoires in COVID-19 (dated by TCRdb to the early 2020s). The library relied on the immunoSEQ multiplex PCR assay. TCRdb mirrors the immuneACCESS table, restricted to in-frame sequences. Some clones are absent from its copies; in checked studies, under half trace to an unresolved V gene, and the reason for the others is unknown. This sample gives tens of thousands of clones in total; about 91% of them show up just once. The ten biggest clones cover approximately 6% of the sample. The sequencing input was peripheral blood. The receptors stem from an elderly woman with acute or convalescent COVID-19.

This clone qualifies as medium-sized. The chain combines TRBV5-1 with TRBJ1-2, with TRBD1 matching 11 bases. V trimming: 4 bases; J trimming: 6 bases; junction bases outside the gene matches: 11. The CDR3 sequence is 16 residues long. CDR1 is SGHRS and CDR2 is YFSETQ in the germline V gene. The CDR3 sequence is CASSPTGTGGSHGYTF. The DNA of the CDR3 is TGCGCCAGCAGCCCCACCGGGACAGGGGGATCTCATGGCTACACCTTC.

CDR3 in amino acids: CASTAGTGAYEQYF. The CDR3 coding sequence is TGTGCCAGCACCGCCGGGACAGGGGCCTACGAGCAGTACTTC. The V call is TRBV28, the J call TRBJ2-7; 10 bases align to TRBD1. J was trimmed by 2 bases and V by 7 bases; bases with no gene match: 5. This CDR3 comprises 14 residues. Germline values: CDR1 MDHEN, CDR2 SYDVKM.

The rearrangement joins TRBV10-3 to TRBJ1-3; D gene uncertain. Trimming took off 4 bases at V and 3 bases at J, with 10 bases between the two ends. The CDR3 runs to 14 residues. In germline, CDR1 is ENHRY, CDR2 SYGVKD. The CDR3: CAISGTGGGNTIYF. The CDR3 coding sequence is TGTGCCATCAGTGGGACGGGAGGTGGAAACACCATATATTTT.

This rearrangement joins TRBV29-1 to TRBJ1-4; tentatively, D is TRBD1 (6 bases). Germline V gives CDR1 SQVTM, CDR2 ANQGSEA. The CDR3 extends over 14 amino acids. With 4 bases removed from V and 3 bases from J, the gap between germline ends came to 12 bases. This chain's CDR3 is CSVAPRGSNEKLFF. Written as DNA, the CDR3 is TGCAGCGTTGCTCCCAGGGGATCTAATGAAAAACTGTTTTTT.

The genes are TRBV6-5 and TRBJ2-3, with 7 bases that match TRBD1. The CDR3 extends over 16 amino acids. Trimming took 2 bases from V and 1 from J; bases not matched to a gene: 6. Germline V lookup: CDR1 MNHEY, CDR2 SVGAGI. The CDR3 sequence is CASSYSRGLGTDTQYF. The CDR3 DNA reads as TGTGCCAGCAGTTACAGTAGGGGGCTGGGCACAGATACGCAGTATTTT.

The rearrangement uses TRBV18 and TRBJ2-2; 8 bases line up with TRBD2. V shed 3 bases, J shed 3 bases, and the junction held 6 bases outside the gene matches. The CDR3 is made up of 16 amino acids. Germline V gene sequence: CDR1 KGHSH, CDR2 LQKENI. CDR3 DNA sequence: TGTGCCAGCTCACCCCCGGGACTAGGGTACACCGGGGAGCTGTTTTTT. This sequence encodes CASSPPGLGYTGELFF.

This clone was seen only a few times. The V gene is TRBV5-6, the J gene TRBJ2-1; 10 nucleotides align to TRBD1. CDR3 length equals 14 residues. J was trimmed by 8 bases and V by 5 bases; bases with no gene match: 7. Germline CDR1 SGHDT, CDR2 YYEEEE. For the CDR3, the DNA is TGTGCCAGCAGGAGGACAGGGGGTTCGGATGAGCAGTTCTTC. It yields the protein CASRRTGGSDEQFF. Based on the CDR3 plus reference TRBV5-6 and TRBJ2-1, the full variable domain is DAGVTQSPTHLIKTRGQQVTLRCSPKSGHDTVSWYQQALGQGPQFIFQYYEEEERQRGNFPDRFSGHQFPNYSSELNVNALLLGDSALYLCASRRTGGSDEQFFGPGTRLTVL.

The J gene is TRBJ2-1, the V gene TRBV9, with 9 bases lining up with TRBD2. The length of the CDR3 is 17 residues. The J segment lost 6 bases and the V segment lost 3 bases, leaving 13 bases of the junction unmatched. Per germline, CDR1 SGDLS and CDR2 YYNGEE. The CDR3 is CASSARRLARGGNEQFF. CDR3 coding DNA: TGTGCCAGCAGCGCTCGACGACTAGCGCGGGGGGGCAATGAGCAGTTCTTC.

This sequence joins TRBV6-6 and TRBJ2-7; no clear D. This CDR3 has 11 residues. Germline CDR1 reads MNHNY; CDR2 reads SVGAGI (reference sequence). The germline V and J ends were trimmed by 4 bases and 3 bases, with 4 bases remaining between them. Here the CDR3 DNA reads TGTGCCAGCAGTTCCGTCTACGAGCAGTACTTC. Translating it yields CASSSVYEQYF.

The rearrangement uses TRBV7-2 and TRBJ2-3; 9 bases fit TRBD2. CDR1 and CDR2 from the germline V gene are SGHTA and FQGNSA. The CDR3 loop spans 17 amino acids. V shed 2 bases and J 2 bases; nucleotides not matched to a gene: 8. The CDR3 coding sequence is TGTGCCAGCAGCTTAAGAGCTAGCGGGGAGATCACAGATACGCAGTATTTT. This codes for CASSLRASGEITDTQYF.

The chain employs TRBV5-6 and TRBJ2-1; D remains ambiguous. The germline V gene has CDR1 SGHDT and CDR2 YYEEEE. The CDR3 length is 11 residues. Deletions cut 2 bases from V and 8 bases from J, with 5 bases between. The DNA for the CDR3 is TGTGCCAGCAGCTTACGGGATGAGCAGTTCTTC. Residues: CASSLRDEQFF.

V is TRBV19 and J is TRBJ2-7; D is perhaps TRBD1 (6 bases). V shed 5 bases and J shed 7 bases, with 21 bases lying between them. From germline, CDR1 is LNHDA and CDR2 SQIVND (reference sequence). The CDR3 contains 15 residues. The CDR3 DNA reads TGTGCCAGTAGTCTGCGGACAGACTCTCCAAGGGAGCAGTACTTC. Translating gives CASSLRTDSPREQYF.

The chain carries TRBV10-3 and TRBJ2-3; 11 bases agree with TRBD2. With V trimmed by 2 bases and J by 1 base, 2 bases remained unmatched. The CDR3 loop spans 16 amino acids. Germline V gene sequence: CDR1 ENHRY, CDR2 SYGVKD. The CDR3 protein is CAISEPTSGGTDTQYF. As DNA, the CDR3 is TGTGCCATCAGTGAGCCGACTAGCGGGGGCACAGATACGCAGTATTTT.

The CDR3 protein is CASSFRDMNTEAFF. CDR3 nucleotide sequence: TGTGCCAGCAGCTTCCGGGACATGAACACTGAAGCTTTCTTT. The chain combines TRBV11-2 with TRBJ1-1, with D tentatively TRBD1 (6 bases). Per the germline V gene, CDR1 is SGHAT and CDR2 is FQNNGV. CDR3 length: 14 residues. V was trimmed by 3 bases and J by 0 bases, leaving 8 bases between them.

The V gene is TRBV7-2, the J gene TRBJ1-4; D remains unclear. The CDR3 totals 12 residues. V lost 3 bases and J lost 4, with 3 bases in between. CDR1 and CDR2 from the germline V gene are SGHTA and FQGNSA. DNA of the CDR3: TGTGCCAGCAGCTTGAGTAATGAAAAACTGTTTTTT. As protein: CASSLSNEKLFF.

V usage is TRBV30 and J usage is TRBJ2-1, with TRBD1 matching over 7 bases. This CDR3 comprises 14 residues. V shed 0 bases and J 12 bases; nucleotides not matched to a gene: 11. In germline, CDR1 is GTSNPN, CDR2 SVGIG (reference sequence). CDR3 DNA: TGTGCCTGGAGTGTACGGACAGGCCCCAAGGGGCAGTTCTTC. This translates into CAWSVRTGPKGQFF.

This rearrangement joins TRBV6-5 to TRBJ2-7; a weak D match, TRBD1 (6 bases). With 5 bases removed from V and 5 bases from J, the gap between germline ends came to 19 bases. CDR1 and CDR2 from the germline V gene are MNHEY and SVGAGI. The CDR3 contains 15 residues. The CDR3 sequence: CASSQLDRLYNEQYF. The CDR3 DNA reads TGTGCCAGCAGTCAACTCGACAGGTTATACAACGAGCAGTACTTC.

V is TRBV7-9 and J is TRBJ2-5, with TRBD2 as a possible D gene (7 bases). With 3 bases removed from V and 5 bases from J, the gap between germline ends came to 16 bases. This CDR3 spans 15 amino acids. Germline V gives CDR1 SEHNR, CDR2 FQNEAQ (reference sequence). This CDR3 reads CASSLWRGPSETQYF. As DNA, the CDR3 is TGTGCCAGCAGCTTGTGGCGGGGGCCAAGCGAGACCCAGTACTTC.

This chain links TRBV19 with TRBJ1-3; a possible D gene is TRBD1 (5 bases). The germline V gene encodes CDR1 LNHDA and CDR2 SQIVND (reference sequence). The CDR3 runs to 16 residues. Deletions cut 7 bases from V and 0 bases from J, with 16 bases between. CDR3 bases: TGTGCCAGTATCCCCCCCGGGGGACGCTCTGGAAACACCATATATTTT. This encodes CASIPPGGRSGNTIYF.

The J gene is TRBJ2-4, the V gene TRBV2, with 10 bases lining up with TRBD1. Trimming removed 4 bases from V and 1 base from J; junction bases left unmatched: 4. The CDR3 spans 16 residues. CDR1 and CDR2 (germline): SNHLY, FYNNEI. CDR3 nucleotide sequence: TGTGCCAGCAGTGGGGGGACAGGGGTGGCCAAAAACATTCAGTACTTC. Its protein is CASSGGTGVAKNIQYF. Complete variable domain (other parts from reference TRBV2 and TRBJ2-4): EPEVTQTPSHQVTQMGQEVILRCVPISNHLYFYWYRQILGQKVEFLVSFYNNEISEKSEIFDDQFSVERPDGSNFTLKIRSTKLEDSAMYFCASSGGTGVAKNIQYFGAGTRLSVL.

This chain links TRBV20-1 with TRBJ1-6; unclear D gene. The CDR3 covers 11 residues. The germline gives CDR1 DFQATT, CDR2 SNEGSKA (reference sequence). V was trimmed by 3 bases and J by 9 bases, leaving 6 bases between them. CDR3 in amino acids: CSASRGSPLHF. CDR3 DNA: TGCAGTGCTAGTCGCGGTTCACCCCTCCACTTT.

J is TRBJ1-5 and V is TRBV7-8; TRBD1 aligns across 8 bases. The V segment lost 1 base and the J segment 4 bases; nucleotides outside the gene matches: 6. This CDR3 has 16 amino acids. Germline V gives CDR1 SGHVS, CDR2 FQNEAQ. CDR3 nucleotide sequence: TGTGCCAGCAGCTTAGGACAGGGGTCCCCAAATCAGCCCCAGCATTTT. Translation: CASSLGQGSPNQPQHF.